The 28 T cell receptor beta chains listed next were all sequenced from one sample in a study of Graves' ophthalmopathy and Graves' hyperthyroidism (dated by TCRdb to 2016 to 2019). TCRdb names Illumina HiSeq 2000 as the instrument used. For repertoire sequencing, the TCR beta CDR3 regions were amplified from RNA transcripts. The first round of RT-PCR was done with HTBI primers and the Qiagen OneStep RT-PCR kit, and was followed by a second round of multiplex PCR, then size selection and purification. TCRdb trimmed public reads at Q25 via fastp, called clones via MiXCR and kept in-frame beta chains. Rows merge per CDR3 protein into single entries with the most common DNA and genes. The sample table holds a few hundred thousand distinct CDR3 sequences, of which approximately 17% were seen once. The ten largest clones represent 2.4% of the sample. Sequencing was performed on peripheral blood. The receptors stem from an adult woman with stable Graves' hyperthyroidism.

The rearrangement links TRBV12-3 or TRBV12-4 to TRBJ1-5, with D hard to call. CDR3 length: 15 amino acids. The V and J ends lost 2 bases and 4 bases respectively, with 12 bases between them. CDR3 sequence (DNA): TGTGCCAGCAGTTTATGGCAAGGAGCAAATCAGCCCCAGCATTTT. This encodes CASSLWQGANQPQHF.

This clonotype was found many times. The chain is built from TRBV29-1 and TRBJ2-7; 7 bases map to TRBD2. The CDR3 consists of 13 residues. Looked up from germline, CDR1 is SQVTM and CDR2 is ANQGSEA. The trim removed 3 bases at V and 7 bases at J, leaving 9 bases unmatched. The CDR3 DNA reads TGCAGCGTTGAGGTTCCAGCGGGGTATGAGCAGTACTTC. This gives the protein CSVEVPAGYEQYF.

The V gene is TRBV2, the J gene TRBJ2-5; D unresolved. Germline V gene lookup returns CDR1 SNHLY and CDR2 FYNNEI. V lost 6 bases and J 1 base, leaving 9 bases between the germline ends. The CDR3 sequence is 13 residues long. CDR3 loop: CASSDWSQETQYF. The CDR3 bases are TGTGCCAGCAGCGACTGGTCCCAAGAGACCCAGTACTTC.

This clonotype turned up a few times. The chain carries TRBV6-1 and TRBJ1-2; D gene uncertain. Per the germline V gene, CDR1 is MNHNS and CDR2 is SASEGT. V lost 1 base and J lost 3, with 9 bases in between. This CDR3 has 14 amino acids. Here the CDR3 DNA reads TGTGCCAGCAGTGAAGTCGACGCCTACTATGGCTACACCTTC. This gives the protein CASSEVDAYYGYTF.

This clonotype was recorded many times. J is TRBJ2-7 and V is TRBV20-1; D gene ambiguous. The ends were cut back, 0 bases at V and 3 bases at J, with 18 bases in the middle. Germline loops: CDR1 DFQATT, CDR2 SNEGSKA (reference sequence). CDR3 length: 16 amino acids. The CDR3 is CSARDPIKIGDYEQYF. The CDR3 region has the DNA TGCAGTGCTAGAGATCCCATAAAGATTGGGGACTACGAGCAGTACTTC.

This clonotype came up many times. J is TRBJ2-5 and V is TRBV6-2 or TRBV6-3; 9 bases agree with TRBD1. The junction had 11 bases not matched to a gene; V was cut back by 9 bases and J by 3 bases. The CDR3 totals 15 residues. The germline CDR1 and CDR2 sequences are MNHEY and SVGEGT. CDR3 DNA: TGTGCCAGGTCACAACGCGGGACAGGGAAAGAGACCCAGTACTTC. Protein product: CARSQRGTGKETQYF.

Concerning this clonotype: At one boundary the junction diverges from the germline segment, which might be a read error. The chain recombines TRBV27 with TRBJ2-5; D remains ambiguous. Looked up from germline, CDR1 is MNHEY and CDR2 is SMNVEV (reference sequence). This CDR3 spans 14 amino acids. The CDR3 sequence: CASSSLGSQETEYF. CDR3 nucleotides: TGTGCCAGCAGTTCTTTAGGGTCCCAAGAGACCGAGTACTTC.

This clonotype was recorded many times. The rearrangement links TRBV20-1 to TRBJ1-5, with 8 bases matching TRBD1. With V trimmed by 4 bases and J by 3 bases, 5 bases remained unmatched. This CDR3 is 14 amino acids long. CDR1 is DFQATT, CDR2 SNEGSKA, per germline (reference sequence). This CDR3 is CSATTGVNNQPQHF. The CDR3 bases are TGCAGTGCTACGACAGGGGTGAACAATCAGCCCCAGCATTTT.

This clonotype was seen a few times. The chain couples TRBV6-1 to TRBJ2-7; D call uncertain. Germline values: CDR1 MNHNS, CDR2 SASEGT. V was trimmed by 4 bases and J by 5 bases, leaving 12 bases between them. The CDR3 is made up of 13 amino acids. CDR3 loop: CASSATLSHEQYF. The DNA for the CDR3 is TGTGCCAGCAGTGCGACTCTATCCCACGAGCAGTACTTC.

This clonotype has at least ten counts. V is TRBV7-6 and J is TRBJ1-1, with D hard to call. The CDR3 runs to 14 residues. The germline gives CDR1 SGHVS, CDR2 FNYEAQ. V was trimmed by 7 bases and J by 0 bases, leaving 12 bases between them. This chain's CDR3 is CASTIGSVNTEAFF. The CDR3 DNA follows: TGTGCCAGCACCATAGGCAGTGTGAACACTGAAGCTTTCTTT. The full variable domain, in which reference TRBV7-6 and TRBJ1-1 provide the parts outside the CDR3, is GAGVSQSPRYKVTKRGQDVALRCDPISGHVSLYWYRQALGQGPEFLTYFNYEAQQDKSGLPNDRFSAERPEGSISTLTIQRTEQRDSAMYRCASTIGSVNTEAFFGQGTRLTVV.

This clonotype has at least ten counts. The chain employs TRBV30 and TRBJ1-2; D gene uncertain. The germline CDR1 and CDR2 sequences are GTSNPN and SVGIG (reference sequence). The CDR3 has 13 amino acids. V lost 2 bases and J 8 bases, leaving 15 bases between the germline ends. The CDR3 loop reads CAWSRSQNEGYTF. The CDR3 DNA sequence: TGTGCCTGGAGTCGCAGCCAAAACGAGGGCTACACCTTC. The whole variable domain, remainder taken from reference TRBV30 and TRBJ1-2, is SQTIHQWPATLVQPVGSPLSLECTVEGTSNPNLYWYRQAAGRGLQLLFYSVGIGQISSEVPQNLSASRPQDRQFILSSKKLLLSDSGFYLCAWSRSQNEGYTFGSGTRLTVV.

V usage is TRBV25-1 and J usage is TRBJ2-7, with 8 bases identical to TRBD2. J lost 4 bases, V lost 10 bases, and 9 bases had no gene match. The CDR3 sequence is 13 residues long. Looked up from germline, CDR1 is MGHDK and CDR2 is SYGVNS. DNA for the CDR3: TGTGCCAAGCGACTTGCGGGAGGATACGAGCAGTACTTC. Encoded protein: CAKRLAGGYEQYF.

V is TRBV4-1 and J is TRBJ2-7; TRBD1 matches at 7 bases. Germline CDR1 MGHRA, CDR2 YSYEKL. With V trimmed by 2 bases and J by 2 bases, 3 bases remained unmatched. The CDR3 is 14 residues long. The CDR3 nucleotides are TGCGCCAGCAGCCAACAGACAGGGACCTACGAGCAGTACTTC. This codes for CASSQQTGTYEQYF.

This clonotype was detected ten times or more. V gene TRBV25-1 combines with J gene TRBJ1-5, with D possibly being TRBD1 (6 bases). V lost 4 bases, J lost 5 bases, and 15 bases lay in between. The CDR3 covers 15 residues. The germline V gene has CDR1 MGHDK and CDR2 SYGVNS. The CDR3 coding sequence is TGTGCCAGCAGTGCAACAGGGTCGTGGGATCAGCCCCAGCATTTT. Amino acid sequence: CASSATGSWDQPQHF.

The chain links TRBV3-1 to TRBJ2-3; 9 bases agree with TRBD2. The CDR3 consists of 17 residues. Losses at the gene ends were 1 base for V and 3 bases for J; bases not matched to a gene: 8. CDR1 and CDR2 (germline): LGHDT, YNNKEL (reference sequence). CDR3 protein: CASSQAPAGGTTDTQYF. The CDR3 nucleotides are TGTGCCAGCAGCCAAGCGCCGGCGGGAGGGACGACAGATACGCAGTATTTT.

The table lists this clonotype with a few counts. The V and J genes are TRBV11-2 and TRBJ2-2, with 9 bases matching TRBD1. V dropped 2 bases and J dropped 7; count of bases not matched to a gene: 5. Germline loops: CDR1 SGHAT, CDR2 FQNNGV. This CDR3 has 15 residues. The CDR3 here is CASSLHRGHGGELFF. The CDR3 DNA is TGTGCCAGCAGCTTACACAGGGGGCATGGCGGGGAGCTGTTTTTT.

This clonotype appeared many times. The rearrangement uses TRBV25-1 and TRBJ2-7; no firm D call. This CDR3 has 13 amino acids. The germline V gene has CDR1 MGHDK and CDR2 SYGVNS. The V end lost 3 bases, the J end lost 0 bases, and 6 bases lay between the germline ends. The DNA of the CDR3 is TGTGCCAGCAGTGAGCAGGCCTCCTACGAGCAGTACTTC. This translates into CASSEQASYEQYF.

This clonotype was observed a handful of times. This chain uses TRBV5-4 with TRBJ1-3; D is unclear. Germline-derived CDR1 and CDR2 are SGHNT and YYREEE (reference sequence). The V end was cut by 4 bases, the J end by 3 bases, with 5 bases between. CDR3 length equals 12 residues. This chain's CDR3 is CASSGDGNTIYF. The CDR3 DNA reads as TGTGCCAGCAGCGGGGATGGAAACACCATATATTTT.

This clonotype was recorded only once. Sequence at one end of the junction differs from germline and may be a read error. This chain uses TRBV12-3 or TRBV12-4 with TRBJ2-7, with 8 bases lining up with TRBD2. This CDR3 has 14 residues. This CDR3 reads CASSVAGLSYEQYF. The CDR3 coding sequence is TGTGCCAGCAGTGTAGCGGGGTTGTCCTACGAGCAGTACTTC.

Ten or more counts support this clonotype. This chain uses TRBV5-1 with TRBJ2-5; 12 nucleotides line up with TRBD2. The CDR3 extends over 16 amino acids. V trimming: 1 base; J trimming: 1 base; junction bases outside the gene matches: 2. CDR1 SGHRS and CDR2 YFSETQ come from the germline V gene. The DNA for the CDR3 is TGCGCCAGCAGCTTGTTACTAGCGGGAGGCCAAGAGACCCAGTACTTC. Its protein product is CASSLLLAGGQETQYF. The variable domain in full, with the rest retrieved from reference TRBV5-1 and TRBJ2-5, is KAGVTQTPRYLIKTRGQQVTLSCSPISGHRSVSWYQQTPGQGLQFLFEYFSETQRNKGNFPGRFSGRQFSNSRSEMNVSTLELGDSALYLCASSLLLAGGQETQYFGPGTRLLVL.

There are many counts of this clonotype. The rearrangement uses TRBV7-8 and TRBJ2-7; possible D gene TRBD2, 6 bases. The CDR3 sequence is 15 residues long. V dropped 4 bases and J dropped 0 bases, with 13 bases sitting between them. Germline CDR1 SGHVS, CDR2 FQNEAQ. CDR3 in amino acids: CASSSKRTNSYEQYF. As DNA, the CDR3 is TGTGCCAGCAGCTCTAAGAGGACTAACTCCTACGAGCAGTACTTC.

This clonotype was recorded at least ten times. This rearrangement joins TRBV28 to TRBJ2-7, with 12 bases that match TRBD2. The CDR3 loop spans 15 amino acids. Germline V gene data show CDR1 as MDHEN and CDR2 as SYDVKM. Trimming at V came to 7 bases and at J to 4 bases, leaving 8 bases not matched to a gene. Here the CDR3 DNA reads TGTGCCAGCACCACTCGGACTAGCGGGACATACGAGCAGTACTTC. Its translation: CASTTRTSGTYEQYF.

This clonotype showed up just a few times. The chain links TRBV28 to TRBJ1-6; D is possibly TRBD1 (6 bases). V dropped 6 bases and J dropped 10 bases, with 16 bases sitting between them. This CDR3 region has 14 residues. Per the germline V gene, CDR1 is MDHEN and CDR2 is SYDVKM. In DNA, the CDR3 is TGTGCCAGCAGGAAAGGGGGTCAAGGGTCACCCCTCCACTTT. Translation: CASRKGGQGSPLHF.

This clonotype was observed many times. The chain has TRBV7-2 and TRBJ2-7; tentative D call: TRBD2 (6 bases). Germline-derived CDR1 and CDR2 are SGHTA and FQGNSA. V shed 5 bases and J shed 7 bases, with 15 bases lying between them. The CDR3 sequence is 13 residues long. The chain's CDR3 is CASSVGLAGEQYF. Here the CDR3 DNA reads TGTGCCAGCAGCGTGGGACTCGCGGGGGAGCAGTACTTC.

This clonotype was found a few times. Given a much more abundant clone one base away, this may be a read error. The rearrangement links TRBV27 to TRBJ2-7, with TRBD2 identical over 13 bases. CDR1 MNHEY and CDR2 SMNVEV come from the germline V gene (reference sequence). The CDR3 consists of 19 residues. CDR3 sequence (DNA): TGTGCCAGCAGCCACGTCCGACTAGCGGGAGGATCTATCCACTACGAGCAGTGCTTC. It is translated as CASSHVRLAGGSIHYEQCF.

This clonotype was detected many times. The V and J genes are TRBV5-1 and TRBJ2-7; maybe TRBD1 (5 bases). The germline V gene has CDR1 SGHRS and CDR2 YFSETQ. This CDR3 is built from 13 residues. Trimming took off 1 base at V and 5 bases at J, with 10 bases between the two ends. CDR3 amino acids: CASSLPGSDEQYF. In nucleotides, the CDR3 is TGCGCCAGCAGCTTGCCAGGGTCGGACGAGCAGTACTTC.

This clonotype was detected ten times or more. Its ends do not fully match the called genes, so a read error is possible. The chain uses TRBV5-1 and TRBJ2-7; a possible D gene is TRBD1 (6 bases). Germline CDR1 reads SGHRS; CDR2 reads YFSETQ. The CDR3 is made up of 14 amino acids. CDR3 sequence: CANSWKTGSYEQYF. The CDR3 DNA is TGCGCCAACAGCTGGAAAACAGGGTCCTACGAGCAGTACTTC. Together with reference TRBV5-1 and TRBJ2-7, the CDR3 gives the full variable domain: KAGVTQTPRYLIKTRGQQVTLSCSPISGHRSVSWYQQTPGQGLQFLFEYFSETQRNKGNFPGRFSGRQFSNSRSEMNVSTLELGDSALYLCANSWKTGSYEQYFGPGTRLTVT.

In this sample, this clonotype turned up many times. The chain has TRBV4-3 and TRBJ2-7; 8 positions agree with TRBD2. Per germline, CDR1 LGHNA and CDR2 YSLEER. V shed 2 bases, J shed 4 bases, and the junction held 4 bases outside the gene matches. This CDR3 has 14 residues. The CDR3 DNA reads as TGCGCCAGCAGCCAACGGGGGGGTGGGTACGAGCAGTACTTC. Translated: CASSQRGGGYEQYF.